This T cell receptor beta chain emerged from a study of Ad26.COV2.S vaccination and SARS-CoV-2 variants. Study observations and caveats: Ad26.COV2.S recipients had broader spike-specific TCRs (P = 0.0014). People who got the vaccine or the placebo had similar non-spike TCR breadth.

To note about this clone: Antigen specificity is unknown.

Only in-frame clones appear in the TCRdb table, and some are missing; sequencing was by immunoSEQ multiplex PCR. The sample lists roughly 700,000 clones, about 89% occurring once. V was clipped by 5 bases and J by 6 bases; unmatched bases: 8. CDR1 and CDR2 (germline): SEHNR, FQNEAQ (reference sequence). The CDR3 is 14 residues long. The treatment denotes: roughly 19 received Ad26.COV2.S at low or high dose, single or two shots; 5 received placebo; per-sample allocation not given. Sample collection was performed on day 63 after the first vaccine or placebo injection. Donation was by an adult aged 18-55 years who was in Boston.

This TCR was sampled from a person between 18 and 59 years old who received the Ad26.COV2.S COVID-19 vaccine or a placebo. The sequences come from peripheral blood, collected in a trial of Ad26.COV2.S vaccine versus placebo. The chain joins TRBV7-9 to TRBJ2-3; 7 positions agree with TRBD2. In DNA form, the CDR3 reads TGTGCCAGCAGCGGGAGGGCCCGCTCCGATACGCAGTATTTT. It specifies CASSGRARSDTQYF.